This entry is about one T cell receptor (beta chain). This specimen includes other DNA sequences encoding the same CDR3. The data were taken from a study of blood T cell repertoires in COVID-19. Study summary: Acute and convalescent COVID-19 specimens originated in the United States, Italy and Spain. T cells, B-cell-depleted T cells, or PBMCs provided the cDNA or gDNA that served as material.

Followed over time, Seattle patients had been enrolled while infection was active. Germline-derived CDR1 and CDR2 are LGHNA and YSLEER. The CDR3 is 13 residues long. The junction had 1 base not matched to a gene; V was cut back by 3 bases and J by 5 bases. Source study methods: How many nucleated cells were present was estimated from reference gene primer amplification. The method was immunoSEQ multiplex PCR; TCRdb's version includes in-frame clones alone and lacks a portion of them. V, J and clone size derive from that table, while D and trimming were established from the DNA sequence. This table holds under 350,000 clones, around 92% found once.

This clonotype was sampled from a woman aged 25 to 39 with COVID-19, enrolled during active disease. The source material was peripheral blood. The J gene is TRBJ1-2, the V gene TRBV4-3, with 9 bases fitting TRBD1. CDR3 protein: CASSQDRGYGYTF. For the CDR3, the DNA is TGCGCCAGCAGCCAGGACAGGGGTTATGGCTACACCTTC.